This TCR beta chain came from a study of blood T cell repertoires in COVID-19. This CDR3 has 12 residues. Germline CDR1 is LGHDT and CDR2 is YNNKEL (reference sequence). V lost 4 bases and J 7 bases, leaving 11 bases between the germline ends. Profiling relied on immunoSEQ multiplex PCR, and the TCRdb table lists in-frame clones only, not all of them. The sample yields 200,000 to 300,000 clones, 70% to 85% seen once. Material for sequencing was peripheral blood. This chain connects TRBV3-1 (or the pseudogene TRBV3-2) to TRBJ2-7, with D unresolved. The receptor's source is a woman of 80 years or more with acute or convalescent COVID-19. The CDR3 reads CASSLRTGEQYF. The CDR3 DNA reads TGTGCCAGCAGCCTACGTACGGGTGAGCAGTACTTC.